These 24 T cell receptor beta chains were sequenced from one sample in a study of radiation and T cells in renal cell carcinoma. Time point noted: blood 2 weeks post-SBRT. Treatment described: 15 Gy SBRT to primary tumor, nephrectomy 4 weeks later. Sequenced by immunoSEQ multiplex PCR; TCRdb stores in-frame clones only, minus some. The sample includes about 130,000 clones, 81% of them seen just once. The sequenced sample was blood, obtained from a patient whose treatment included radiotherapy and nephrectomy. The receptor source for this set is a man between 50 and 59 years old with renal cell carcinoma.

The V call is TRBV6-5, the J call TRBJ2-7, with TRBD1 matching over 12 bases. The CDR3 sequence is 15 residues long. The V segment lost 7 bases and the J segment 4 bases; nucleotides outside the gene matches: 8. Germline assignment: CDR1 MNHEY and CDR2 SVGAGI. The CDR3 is CASNRDRGHKYEQYF. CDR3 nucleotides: TGTGCCAGCAATAGGGACAGGGGGCATAAGTACGAGCAGTACTTC.

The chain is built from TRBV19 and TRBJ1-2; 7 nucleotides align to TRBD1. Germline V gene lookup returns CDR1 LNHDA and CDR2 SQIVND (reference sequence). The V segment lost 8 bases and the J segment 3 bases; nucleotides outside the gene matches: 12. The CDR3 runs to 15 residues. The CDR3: CASLPTGVDYYGYTF. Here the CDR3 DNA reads TGTGCCAGTCTCCCCACAGGGGTGGATTACTATGGCTACACCTTC.

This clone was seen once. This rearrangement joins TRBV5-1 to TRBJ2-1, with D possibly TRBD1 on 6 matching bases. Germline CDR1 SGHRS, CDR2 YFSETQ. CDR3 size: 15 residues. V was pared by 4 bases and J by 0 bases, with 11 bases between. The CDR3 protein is CASSPDRSSYNEQFF. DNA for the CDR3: TGCGCCAGCAGCCCTGACAGGAGCTCCTACAATGAGCAGTTCTTC.

The CDR3 here is CASSRLSEGQQYF. The CDR3 coding sequence is TGTGCCAGCAGCCGCCTATCGGAGGGGCAGCAGTACTTC. The chain joins TRBV7-9 to TRBJ2-7, with D possibly TRBD2 on 6 matching bases. This CDR3 region has 13 residues. V was clipped by 5 bases and J by 8 bases, with 16 bases between them. CDR1 and CDR2 (germline): SEHNR, FQNEAQ (reference sequence).

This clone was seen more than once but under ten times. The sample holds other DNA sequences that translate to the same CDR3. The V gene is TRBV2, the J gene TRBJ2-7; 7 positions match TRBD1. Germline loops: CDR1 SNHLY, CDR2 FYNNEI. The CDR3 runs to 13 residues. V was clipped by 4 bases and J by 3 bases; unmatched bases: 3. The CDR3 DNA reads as TGTGCCAGCAGTGGGGACAGAAACTACGAGCAGTACTTC. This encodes CASSGDRNYEQYF.

The CDR3 region has the DNA TGTGCCAGCTCACCCTCTTTGGAAGGCCTGAACACTGAAGCTTTCTTT. Translated: CASSPSLEGLNTEAFF. This sequence joins TRBV18 and TRBJ1-1, with no clear D. Germline loops: CDR1 KGHSH, CDR2 LQKENI. V lost 3 bases and J lost 0, with 14 bases in between. The CDR3 extends over 16 amino acids.

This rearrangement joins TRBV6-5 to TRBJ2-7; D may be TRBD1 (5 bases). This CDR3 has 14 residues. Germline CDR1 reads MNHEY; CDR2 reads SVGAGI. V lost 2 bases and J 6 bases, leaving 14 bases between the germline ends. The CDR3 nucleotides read TGTGCCAGCAGTTACGGCAGGGCTAAGCGCGAGCAGTACTTC. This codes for CASSYGRAKREQYF.

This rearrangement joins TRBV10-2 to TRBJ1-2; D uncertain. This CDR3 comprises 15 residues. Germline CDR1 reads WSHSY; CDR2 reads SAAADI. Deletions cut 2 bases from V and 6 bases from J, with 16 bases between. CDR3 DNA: TGCGCCAGCAGTGAGAGACGAGGACTCGTAGATGGCTACACCTTC. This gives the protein CASSERRGLVDGYTF.

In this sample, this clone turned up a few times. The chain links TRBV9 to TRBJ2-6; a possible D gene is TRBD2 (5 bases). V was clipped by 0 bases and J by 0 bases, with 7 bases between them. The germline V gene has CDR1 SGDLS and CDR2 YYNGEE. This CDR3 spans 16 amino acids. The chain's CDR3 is CASSVGRGSGANVLTF. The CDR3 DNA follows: TGTGCCAGCAGCGTAGGTCGGGGCTCTGGGGCCAACGTCCTGACTTTC.

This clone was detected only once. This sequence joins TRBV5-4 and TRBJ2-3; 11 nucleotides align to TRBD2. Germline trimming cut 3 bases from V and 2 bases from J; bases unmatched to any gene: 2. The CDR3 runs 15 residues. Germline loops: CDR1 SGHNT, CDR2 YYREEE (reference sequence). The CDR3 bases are TGTGCCAGCAGCTGGGGACTAGCGGACACAGATACGCAGTATTTT. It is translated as CASSWGLADTDTQYF.

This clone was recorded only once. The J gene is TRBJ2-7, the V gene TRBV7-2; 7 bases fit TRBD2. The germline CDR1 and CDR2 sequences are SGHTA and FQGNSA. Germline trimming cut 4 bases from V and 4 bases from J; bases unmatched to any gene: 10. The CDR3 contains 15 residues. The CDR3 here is CASSSAGTIDYEQYF. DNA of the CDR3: TGTGCCAGCAGCTCAGCAGGGACTATTGATTACGAGCAGTACTTC.

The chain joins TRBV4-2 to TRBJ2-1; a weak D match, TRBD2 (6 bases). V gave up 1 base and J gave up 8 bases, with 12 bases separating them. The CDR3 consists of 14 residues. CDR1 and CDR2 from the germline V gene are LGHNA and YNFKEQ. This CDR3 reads CASSQAPGDYEQFF. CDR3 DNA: TGTGCCAGCAGCCAAGCTCCTGGGGACTATGAGCAGTTCTTC.

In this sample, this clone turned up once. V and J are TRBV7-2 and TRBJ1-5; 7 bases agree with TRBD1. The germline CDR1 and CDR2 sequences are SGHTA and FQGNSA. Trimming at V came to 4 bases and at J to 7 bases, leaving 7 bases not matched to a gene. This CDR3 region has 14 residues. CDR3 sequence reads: CASSSQGGDQPQHF. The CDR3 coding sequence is TGTGCCAGCAGCTCTCAGGGGGGAGACCAGCCCCAGCATTTT.

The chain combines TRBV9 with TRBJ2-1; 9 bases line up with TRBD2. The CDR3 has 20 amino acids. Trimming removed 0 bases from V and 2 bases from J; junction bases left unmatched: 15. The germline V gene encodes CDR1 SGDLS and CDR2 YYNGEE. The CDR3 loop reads CASSVATTSGMTTAYNEQFF. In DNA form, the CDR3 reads TGTGCCAGCAGCGTAGCTACGACTAGCGGAATGACTACAGCCTACAATGAGCAGTTCTTC.

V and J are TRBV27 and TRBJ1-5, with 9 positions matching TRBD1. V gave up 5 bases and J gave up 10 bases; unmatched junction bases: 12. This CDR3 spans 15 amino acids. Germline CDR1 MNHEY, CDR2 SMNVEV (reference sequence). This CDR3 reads CASSLNPGTGSPQHF. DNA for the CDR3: TGTGCCAGCAGTCTAAACCCCGGGACAGGGAGTCCCCAGCATTTT.

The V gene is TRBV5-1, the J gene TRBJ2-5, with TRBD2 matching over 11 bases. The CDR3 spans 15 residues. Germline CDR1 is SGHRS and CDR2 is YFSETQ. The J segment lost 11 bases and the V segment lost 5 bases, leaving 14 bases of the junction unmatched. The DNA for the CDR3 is TGCGCCAGCAGACTTACCGGGACTAGCGGAGAGGTTCAGTACTTC. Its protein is CASRLTGTSGEVQYF.

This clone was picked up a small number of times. The chain's CDR3 is CASSEDSYRAFF. CDR3 nucleotides: TGTGCCAGCAGTGAAGATTCGTATAGGGCTTTCTTT. V and J are TRBV6-1 and TRBJ1-1; D is uncertain. Germline V CDR1 and CDR2: MNHNS, SASEGT. The CDR3 sequence is 12 residues long. Trimming took 1 base from V and 11 from J, leaving 11 bases between them.

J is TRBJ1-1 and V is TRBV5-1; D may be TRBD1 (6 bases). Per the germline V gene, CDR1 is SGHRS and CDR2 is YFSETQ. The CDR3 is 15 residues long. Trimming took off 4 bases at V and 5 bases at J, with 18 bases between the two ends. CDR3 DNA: TGCGCCAGCAGCCTCGAGGTACAGGGTAGTACTGAAGCTTTCTTT. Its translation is CASSLEVQGSTEAFF.

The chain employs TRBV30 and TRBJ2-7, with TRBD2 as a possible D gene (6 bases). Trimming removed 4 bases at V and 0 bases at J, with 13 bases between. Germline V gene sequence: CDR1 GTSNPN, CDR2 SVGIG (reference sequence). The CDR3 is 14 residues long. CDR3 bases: TGTGCCTGGAACCGGGGGACGAGCTCCTACGAGCAGTACTTC. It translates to CAWNRGTSSYEQYF.

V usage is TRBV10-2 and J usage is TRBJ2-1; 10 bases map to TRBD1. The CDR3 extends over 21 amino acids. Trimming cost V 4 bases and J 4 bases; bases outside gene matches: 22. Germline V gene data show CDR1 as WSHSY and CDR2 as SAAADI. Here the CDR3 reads CASSAIGVGTGASKGYNEQFF. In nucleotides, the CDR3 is TGCGCCAGCAGTGCTATCGGGGTTGGGACAGGGGCGTCCAAGGGGTACAATGAGCAGTTCTTC.

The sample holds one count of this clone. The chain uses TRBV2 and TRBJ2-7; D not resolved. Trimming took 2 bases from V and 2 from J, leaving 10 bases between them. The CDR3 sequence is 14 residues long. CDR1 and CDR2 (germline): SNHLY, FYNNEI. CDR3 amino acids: CASSEMESAYEQYF. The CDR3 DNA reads TGTGCCAGCAGTGAAATGGAGTCAGCCTACGAGCAGTACTTC.

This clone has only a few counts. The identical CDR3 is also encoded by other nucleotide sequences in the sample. CDR3 sequence reads: CASSDSRGGTDTQYF. CDR3 DNA sequence: TGTGCCAGCAGTGACTCCAGGGGGGGCACAGATACGCAGTATTTT. The chain uses TRBV6-4 and TRBJ2-3; possible D gene TRBD1, 7 bases. Trimming took off 0 bases at V and 1 base at J, with 8 bases between the two ends. Germline loops: CDR1 MRHNA, CDR2 SNTAGT. CDR3 length: 15 amino acids.

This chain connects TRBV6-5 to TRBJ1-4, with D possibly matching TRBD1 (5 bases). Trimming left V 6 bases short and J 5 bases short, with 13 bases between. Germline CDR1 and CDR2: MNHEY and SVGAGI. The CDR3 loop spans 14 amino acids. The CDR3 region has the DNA TGTGCCAGCAGCCTCGACAGTGGGAATGAAAAACTGTTTTTT. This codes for CASSLDSGNEKLFF.

The CDR3 sequence is CAVGGRGKLFF. DNA of the CDR3: TGTGCCGTTGGGGGGAGAGGAAAACTGTTTTTT. The chain links TRBV28 to TRBJ1-4, with TRBD1 as a possible D gene (5 bases). Trimming took 11 bases from V and 10 from J, leaving 14 bases between them. Germline V gene lookup returns CDR1 MDHEN and CDR2 SYDVKM. The CDR3 has 11 amino acids. Full variable domain (remainder filled in from reference TRBV28 and TRBJ1-4): DVKVTQSSRYLVKRTGEKVFLECVQDMDHENMFWYRQDPGLGLRLIYFSYDVKMKEKGDIPEGYSVSREKKERFSLILESASTNQTSMYLCAVGGRGKLFFGSGTQLSVL.